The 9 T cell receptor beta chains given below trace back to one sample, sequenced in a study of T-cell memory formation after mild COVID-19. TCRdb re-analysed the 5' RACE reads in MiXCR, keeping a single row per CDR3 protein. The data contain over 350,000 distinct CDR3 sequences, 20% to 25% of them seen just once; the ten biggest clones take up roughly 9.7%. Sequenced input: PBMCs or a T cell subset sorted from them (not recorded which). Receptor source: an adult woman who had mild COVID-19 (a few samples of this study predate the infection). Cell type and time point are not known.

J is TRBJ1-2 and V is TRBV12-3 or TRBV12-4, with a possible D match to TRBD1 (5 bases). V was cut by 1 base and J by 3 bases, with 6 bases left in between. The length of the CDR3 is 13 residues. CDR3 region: CASSLGGHYGYTF. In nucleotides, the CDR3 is TGTGCCAGCAGTTTAGGGGGACACTATGGCTACACCTTC.

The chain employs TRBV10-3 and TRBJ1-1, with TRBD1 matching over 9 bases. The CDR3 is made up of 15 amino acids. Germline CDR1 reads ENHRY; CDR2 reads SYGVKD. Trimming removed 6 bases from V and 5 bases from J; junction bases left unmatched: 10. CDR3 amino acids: CAISPQGQGSTEAFF. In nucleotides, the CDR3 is TGTGCCATCAGCCCCCAGGGACAGGGCTCAACTGAAGCTTTCTTT.

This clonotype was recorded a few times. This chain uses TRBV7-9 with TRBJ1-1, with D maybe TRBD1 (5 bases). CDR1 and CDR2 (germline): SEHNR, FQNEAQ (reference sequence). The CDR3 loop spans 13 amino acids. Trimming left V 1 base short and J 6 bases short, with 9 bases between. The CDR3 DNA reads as TGTGCCAGCAGCTTAGGGGGGATGGCTGAAGCTTTCTTT. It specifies CASSLGGMAEAFF.

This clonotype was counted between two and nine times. CDR3 protein: CASSFGGYGYTF. The CDR3 DNA follows: TGTGCCAGCAGCTTTGGTGGCTATGGCTACACCTTC. This chain joins TRBV12-3 or TRBV12-4 and TRBJ1-2; unclear D gene. V lost 6 bases, J lost 4 bases, and 9 bases lay in between. This CDR3 spans 12 amino acids.

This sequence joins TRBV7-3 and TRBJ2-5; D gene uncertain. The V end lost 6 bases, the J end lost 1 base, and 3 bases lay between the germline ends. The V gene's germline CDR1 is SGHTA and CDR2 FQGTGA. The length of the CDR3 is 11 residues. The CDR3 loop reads CASRPQETQYF. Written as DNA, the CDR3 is TGTGCCAGCAGACCCCAAGAGACCCAGTACTTC.

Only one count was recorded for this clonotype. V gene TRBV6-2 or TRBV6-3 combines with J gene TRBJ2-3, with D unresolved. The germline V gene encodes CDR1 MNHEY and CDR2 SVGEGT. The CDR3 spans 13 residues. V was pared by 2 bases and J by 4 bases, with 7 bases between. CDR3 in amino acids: CASSYGHPDTQYF. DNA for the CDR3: TGTGCCAGCAGTTACGGGCACCCAGATACGCAGTATTTT.

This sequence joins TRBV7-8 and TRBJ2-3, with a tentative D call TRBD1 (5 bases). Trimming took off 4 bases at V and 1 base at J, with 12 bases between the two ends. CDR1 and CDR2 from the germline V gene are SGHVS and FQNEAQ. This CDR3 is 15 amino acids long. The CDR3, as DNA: TGTGCCAGCAGCTCCCTAATCAGGGGCACAGATACGCAGTATTTT. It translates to CASSSLIRGTDTQYF.

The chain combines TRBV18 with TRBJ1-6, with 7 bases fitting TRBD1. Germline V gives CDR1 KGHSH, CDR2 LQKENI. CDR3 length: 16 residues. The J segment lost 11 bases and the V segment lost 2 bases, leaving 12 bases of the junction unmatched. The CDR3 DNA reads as TGTGCCAGCTCACCATCAGCGACCAGGGGGAATCCACCCCTCCACTTT. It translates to CASSPSATRGNPPLHF.

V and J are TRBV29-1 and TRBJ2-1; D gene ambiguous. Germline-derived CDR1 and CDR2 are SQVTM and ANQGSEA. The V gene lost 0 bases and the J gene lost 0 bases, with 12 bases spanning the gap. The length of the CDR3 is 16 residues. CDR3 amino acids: CSVEDIPESSYNEQFF. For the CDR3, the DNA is TGCAGCGTTGAAGATATACCGGAAAGCTCCTACAATGAGCAGTTCTTC.